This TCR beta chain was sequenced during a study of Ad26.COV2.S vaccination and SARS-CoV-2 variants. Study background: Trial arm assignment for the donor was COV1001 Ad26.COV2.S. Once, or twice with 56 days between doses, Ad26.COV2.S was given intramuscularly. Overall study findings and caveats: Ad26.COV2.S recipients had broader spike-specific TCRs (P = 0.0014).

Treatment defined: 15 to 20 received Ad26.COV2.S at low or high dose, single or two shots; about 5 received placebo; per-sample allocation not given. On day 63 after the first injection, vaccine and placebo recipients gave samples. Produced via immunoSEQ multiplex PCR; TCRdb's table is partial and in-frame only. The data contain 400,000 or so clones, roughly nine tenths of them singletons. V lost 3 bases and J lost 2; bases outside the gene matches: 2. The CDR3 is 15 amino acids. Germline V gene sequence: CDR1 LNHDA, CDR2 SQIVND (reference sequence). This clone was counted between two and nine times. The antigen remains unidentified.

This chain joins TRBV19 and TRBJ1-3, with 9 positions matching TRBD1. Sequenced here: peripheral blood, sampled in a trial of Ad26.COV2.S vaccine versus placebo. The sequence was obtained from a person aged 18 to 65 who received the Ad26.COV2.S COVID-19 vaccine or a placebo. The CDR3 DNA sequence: TGTGCCAGTAGTATCGGGACAGGGACTGGAAACACCATATATTTT. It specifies CASSIGTGTGNTIYF. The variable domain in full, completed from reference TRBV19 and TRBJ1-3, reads DGGITQSPKYLFRKEGQNVTLSCEQNLNHDAMYWYRQDPGQGLRLIYYSQIVNDFQKGDIAEGYSVSREKKESFPLTVTSAQKNPTAFYLCASSIGTGTGNTIYFGEGSWLTVV.